The 5 T cell receptor beta chains in this list originate from one sample, sequenced in a study of blood T cell repertoires in COVID-19 (dated by TCRdb to 2018 to 2020). Library prep was done by the immunoSEQ multiplex PCR assay. This is the immuneACCESS table as TCRdb keeps it, with only in-frame sequences that have V and J called. A part of the clones is gone; compared with another copy, unresolved V genes explain less than half, and the rest is unexplained. In this sample the table shows 300,000 to 500,000 clones, nearly 90% of which occur a single time. Around 1.9% of the sample is in the top ten clones. Sequencing was performed on PBMCs or T cells enriched from blood (not recorded which). The receptors derive from a woman between 35 and 50 years old with acute COVID-19.

The V and J genes are TRBV30 and TRBJ1-1; D is undetermined. V was trimmed by 3 bases and J by 0 bases, leaving 8 bases between them. Germline CDR1 reads GTSNPN; CDR2 reads SVGIG (reference sequence). This CDR3 spans 13 amino acids. The CDR3 nucleotides read TGTGCCTGGAGACCCCTAATGAACACTGAAGCTTTCTTT. Translating gives CAWRPLMNTEAFF.

V usage is TRBV5-5 and J usage is TRBJ2-3; TRBD2 is a possible D gene (5 bases). Per the germline V gene, CDR1 is SGHKS and CDR2 is YYEKEE (reference sequence). V was trimmed by 0 bases and J by 4 bases, leaving 18 bases between them. The CDR3 runs 17 residues. The chain's CDR3 is CASSLEGSLDGSDTQYF. CDR3 in DNA: TGTGCCAGCAGCTTGGAAGGGAGTCTAGACGGGTCAGATACGCAGTATTTT.

The chain has TRBV9 and TRBJ2-7; 10 nucleotides line up with TRBD1. V was pared by 4 bases and J by 3 bases, with 4 bases of the junction left unmatched. CDR1 SGDLS and CDR2 YYNGEE come from the germline V gene. This CDR3 region has 14 residues. The CDR3 loop reads CASSPRTGGYEQYF. The CDR3 DNA is TGTGCCAGCAGCCCGAGGACAGGGGGCTACGAGCAGTACTTC.

This chain links TRBV6-5 with TRBJ2-7, with D unclear. Trimming removed 8 bases from V and 4 bases from J, with 15 bases in between. CDR1 and CDR2 (germline): MNHEY, SVGAGI. The CDR3 loop spans 13 amino acids. The DNA for the CDR3 is TGTGCCAGCGCAAGACAACGGTCGTACGAGCAGTACTTC. It specifies CASARQRSYEQYF.

The V call is TRBV14, the J call TRBJ1-6, with D uncertain. CDR3 size: 16 residues. Trimming stripped 1 base from V and 10 bases from J, with 17 bases between. Germline lookup yields CDR1 SGHDN and CDR2 FVKESK. This CDR3 is CASSQALLGRPSPLHF. CDR3 DNA: TGTGCCAGCAGCCAAGCCCTCCTCGGGAGACCGTCACCCCTCCACTTT.